This passage covers 21 T cell receptor beta chains from one sample sequenced in a study of cytomegalovirus exposure and HLA in healthy donors. Primers: 60 Vbeta forward and 13 Jbeta reverse. Here immunoSEQ multiplex PCR was the method, and the copy in TCRdb shows in-frame clones only, minus some. The table lists 150,000 to 200,000 clones, around 76% of them singletons, with around 1.5% in the top ten. The material sequenced was PBMCs. The source is a girl aged 10-17 years in good health and CMV-seropositive.

The genes are TRBV5-6 and TRBJ2-3; no definite D call. The CDR3 covers 14 residues. With 2 bases removed from V and 5 bases from J, the gap between germline ends came to 12 bases. The germline CDR1 and CDR2 sequences are SGHDT and YYEEEE. The DNA for the CDR3 is TGTGCCAGCAGCTTTAGGCAGGATCTAGATACGCAGTATTTT. Residues: CASSFRQDLDTQYF.

V gene TRBV15 combines with J gene TRBJ1-4, with 10 bases fitting TRBD1. The V gene end was trimmed by 0 bases and the J gene end by 4 bases; junction bases not matched to a gene: 2. Germline-derived CDR1 and CDR2 are LNHNV and YYDKDF (reference sequence). This CDR3 has 16 residues. CDR3 in DNA: TGTGCCACCAGCAGAGACCGGACAGGGGGTAATGAAAAACTGTTTTTT. Its protein is CATSRDRTGGNEKLFF.

This chain uses TRBV18 with TRBJ2-7, with a weak D call TRBD1 (6 bases). Looked up from germline, CDR1 is KGHSH and CDR2 is LQKENI. There are 14 residues in the CDR3. V lost 5 bases and J lost 0, with 11 bases in between. As DNA, the CDR3 is TGTGCCAGCTCAGAGGGGGATTACTCCTACGAGCAGTACTTC. It specifies CASSEGDYSYEQYF.

The chain uses TRBV15 and TRBJ2-5; possibly TRBD1 for D (5 bases). Germline CDR1 is LNHNV and CDR2 is YYDKDF (reference sequence). The V end lost 1 base, the J end lost 5 bases, and 11 bases lay between the germline ends. The CDR3 is made up of 14 amino acids. The CDR3 bases are TGTGCCACCAGCAGAGGGACATCAGGGGAGACCCAGTACTTC. Amino acids: CATSRGTSGETQYF.

The chain joins TRBV7-2 to TRBJ2-2; D possibly corresponds to TRBD1 (5 bases). CDR3 size: 14 residues. V was clipped by 1 base and J by 6 bases, with 9 bases between them. The germline V gene has CDR1 SGHTA and CDR2 FQGNSA. The CDR3 loop is CASSLDLGAGELFF. The DNA for the CDR3 is TGTGCCAGCAGCTTAGATCTAGGGGCCGGGGAGCTGTTTTTT.

V usage is TRBV29-1 and J usage is TRBJ2-7; D possibly corresponds to TRBD2 (6 bases). Germline CDR1 reads SQVTM; CDR2 reads ANQGSEA. Trimming took 4 bases from V and 3 from J, leaving 13 bases between them. The CDR3 is made up of 13 amino acids. CDR3 sequence reads: CSVVGGEDYEQYF. CDR3 nucleotides: TGCAGCGTTGTCGGCGGGGAGGACTACGAGCAGTACTTC.

This chain links TRBV18 with TRBJ1-2, with TRBD1 matching 7 bases. Germline V CDR1 and CDR2: KGHSH, LQKENI. The V gene end was trimmed by 4 bases and the J gene end by 0 bases; junction bases not matched to a gene: 5. This CDR3 is built from 15 residues. The DNA of the CDR3 is TGTGCCAGCTCACGGAGGACAGGCCCTAACTATGGCTACACCTTC. Its translation is CASSRRTGPNYGYTF. Full variable domain (outside the CDR3, taken from reference TRBV18 and TRBJ1-2): NAGVMQNPRHLVRRRGQEARLRCSPMKGHSHVYWYRQLPEEGLKFMVYLQKENIIDESGMPKERFSAEFPKEGPSILRIQQVVRGDSAAYFCASSRRTGPNYGYTFGSGTRLTVV.

The rearrangement joins TRBV28 to TRBJ1-5; D is unclear. The ends were cut back, 7 bases at V and 6 bases at J, with 16 bases in the middle. Germline CDR1 MDHEN, CDR2 SYDVKM. The CDR3 consists of 14 residues. CDR3 residues: CASTGFVGGQPQHF. The CDR3 coding sequence is TGTGCCAGCACGGGGTTTGTGGGAGGTCAGCCCCAGCATTTT.

This clone has only a few counts. The chain joins TRBV6-5 to TRBJ2-7; D may be TRBD2 (5 bases). The CDR3 is made up of 14 amino acids. Looked up from germline, CDR1 is MNHEY and CDR2 is SVGAGI. The V gene lost 8 bases and the J gene lost 3 bases, with 17 bases spanning the gap. The CDR3 nucleotides read TGTGCCAGCGCGGTGGGCCGGGGTGTCTACGAGCAGTACTTC. This gives the protein CASAVGRGVYEQYF.

The chain has TRBV28 and TRBJ2-1; tentatively, D is TRBD2 (6 bases). Trimming stripped 5 bases from V and 5 bases from J, with 16 bases between. This CDR3 has 15 residues. The germline CDR1 and CDR2 sequences are MDHEN and SYDVKM. CDR3 sequence (DNA): TGTGCCAGCAGTCTGCAGACTAGGACGGACAATGAGCAGTTCTTC. Its translation: CASSLQTRTDNEQFF.

The chain carries TRBV10-2 and TRBJ2-4, with TRBD2 as a possible D gene (5 bases). Per the germline V gene, CDR1 is WSHSY and CDR2 is SAAADI. V was cut by 2 bases and J by 8 bases, with 16 bases left in between. The CDR3 is 15 amino acids. CDR3 DNA sequence: TGCGCCAGCAGTGAGCGGCTCGAGGGTTTGGACATTCAGTACTTC. It codes for CASSERLEGLDIQYF.

The chain carries TRBV30 and TRBJ2-7; 11 bases line up with TRBD2. The CDR3 consists of 13 residues. The V segment lost 5 bases and the J segment 6 bases; nucleotides outside the gene matches: 6. Looked up from germline, CDR1 is GTSNPN and CDR2 is SVGIG (reference sequence). The CDR3 bases are TGTGCCTGGGTTAGCGGGAGGGGGCGCGAGCAGTACTTC. This translates into CAWVSGRGREQYF.

This chain connects TRBV29-1 to TRBJ2-1; no definite D call. V shed 6 bases and J shed 0 bases, with 21 bases lying between them. CDR1 and CDR2 (germline): SQVTM, ANQGSEA. CDR3 length equals 17 residues. CDR3 nucleotide sequence: TGCAGCGTGCCAACGCTCGGTCACGGAGACTCCTACAATGAGCAGTTCTTC. This gives the protein CSVPTLGHGDSYNEQFF.

This chain connects TRBV2 to TRBJ2-3, with D maybe TRBD2 (6 bases). Germline CDR1 reads SNHLY; CDR2 reads FYNNEI. The CDR3 loop spans 16 amino acids. Trimming left V 2 bases short and J 2 bases short, with 14 bases between. CDR3 in DNA: TGTGCCAGCAGTGAAATTCTTAGCGGCCTCACAGATACGCAGTATTTT. It codes for CASSEILSGLTDTQYF.

V usage is TRBV28 and J usage is TRBJ2-1; TRBD1 is a possible D gene (5 bases). The ends were cut back, 5 bases at V and 12 bases at J, with 17 bases in the middle. This CDR3 contains 13 residues. CDR1 and CDR2 (germline): MDHEN, SYDVKM. CDR3 nucleotide sequence: TGTGCCAGCAGTCTTATCCTCAGGGTAGGGCAGTTCTTC. Encoded protein: CASSLILRVGQFF.

J is TRBJ2-2 and V is TRBV7-8; 11 bases are shared with TRBD2. The germline V gene encodes CDR1 SGHVS and CDR2 FQNEAQ. This CDR3 has 18 residues. The trim removed 4 bases at V and 4 bases at J, leaving 11 bases unmatched. CDR3 bases: TGTGCCAGCAGCTCTATAGCGGGGGGGCGTCTGAGCACCGGGGAGCTGTTTTTT. It encodes CASSSIAGGRLSTGELFF.

This clone was recorded a few times. The CDR3 is CASSPDSPEKLFF. The CDR3 DNA follows: TGTGCCAGCTCACCTGACAGCCCGGAAAAACTGTTTTTT. This sequence joins TRBV18 and TRBJ1-4, with a possible D match to TRBD1 (5 bases). Germline-derived CDR1 and CDR2 are KGHSH and LQKENI. V dropped 3 bases and J dropped 8 bases, with 10 bases sitting between them. The CDR3 runs to 13 residues. Full variable domain (rest looked up from reference TRBV18 and TRBJ1-4): NAGVMQNPRHLVRRRGQEARLRCSPMKGHSHVYWYRQLPEEGLKFMVYLQKENIIDESGMPKERFSAEFPKEGPSILRIQQVVRGDSAAYFCASSPDSPEKLFFGSGTQLSVL.

The chain links TRBV19 to TRBJ2-3; D unclear. CDR3 length: 14 amino acids. The V and J ends lost 3 bases and 4 bases respectively, with 11 bases between them. Germline V gene lookup returns CDR1 LNHDA and CDR2 SQIVND (reference sequence). CDR3 DNA sequence: TGTGCCAGTAGTATCGGTACGAATCCAGATACGCAGTATTTT. This encodes CASSIGTNPDTQYF. Together with reference TRBV19 and TRBJ2-3, the CDR3 gives the full variable domain: DGGITQSPKYLFRKEGQNVTLSCEQNLNHDAMYWYRQDPGQGLRLIYYSQIVNDFQKGDIAEGYSVSREKKESFPLTVTSAQKNPTAFYLCASSIGTNPDTQYFGPGTRLTVL.

The chain couples TRBV29-1 to TRBJ1-2; 11 bases are a match to TRBD1. Unmatched junction bases numbered 7, after V lost 0 bases and J lost 4 bases. The CDR3 spans 16 residues. Germline V gives CDR1 SQVTM, CDR2 ANQGSEA. CDR3: CSVEDRTGGLAYGYTF. As DNA, the CDR3 is TGCAGCGTTGAAGATCGGACAGGGGGCCTAGCCTATGGCTACACCTTC.

This clone was seen only a few times. The genes are TRBV27 and TRBJ2-6, with D maybe TRBD1 (5 bases). V was trimmed by 2 bases and J by 4 bases, leaving 9 bases between them. Germline V CDR1 and CDR2: MNHEY, SMNVEV (reference sequence). The CDR3 totals 15 residues. The CDR3 protein is CASSLMGPGANVLTF. CDR3 nucleotides: TGTGCCAGCAGTTTAATGGGGCCCGGGGCCAACGTCCTGACTTTC.

Comment on this clone: Relative to the germline gene, one junction end is altered; a read error may explain this. The rearrangement uses TRBV30 and TRBJ1-1; D is possibly TRBD1 (6 bases). The CDR3 totals 13 residues. The germline gives CDR1 GTSNPN, CDR2 SVGIG (reference sequence). CDR3 in DNA: TGTGCCTGGAGTGTTTGGGGGCGTCTCGCCGACGCCTTT. It yields the protein CAWSVWGRLADAF. Variable domain in full (rest from reference TRBV30 and TRBJ1-1): SQTIHQWPATLVQPVGSPLSLECTVEGTSNPNLYWYRQAAGRGLQLLFYSVGIGQISSEVPQNLSASRPQDRQFILSSKKLLLSDSGFYLCAWSVWGRLADAFGQGTRLTVV.